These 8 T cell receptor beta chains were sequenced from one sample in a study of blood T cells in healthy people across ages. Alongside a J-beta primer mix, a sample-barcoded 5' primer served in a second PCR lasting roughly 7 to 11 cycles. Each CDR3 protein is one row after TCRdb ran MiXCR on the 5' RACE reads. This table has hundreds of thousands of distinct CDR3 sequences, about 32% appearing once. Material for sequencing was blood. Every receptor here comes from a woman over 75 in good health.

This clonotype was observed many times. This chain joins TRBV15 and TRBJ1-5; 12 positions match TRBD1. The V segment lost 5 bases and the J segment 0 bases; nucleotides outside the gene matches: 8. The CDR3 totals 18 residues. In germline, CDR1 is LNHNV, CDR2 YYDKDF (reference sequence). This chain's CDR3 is CATSGRDRGRGSNQPQHF. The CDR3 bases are TGTGCCACCAGCGGCCGGGACAGGGGGCGAGGTAGCAATCAGCCCCAGCATTTT. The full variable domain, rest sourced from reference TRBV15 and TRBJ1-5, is DAMVIQNPRYQVTQFGKPVTLSCSQTLNHNVMYWYQQKSSQAPKLLFHYYDKDFNNEADTPDNFQSRRPNTSFCFLDIRSPGLGDTAMYLCATSGRDRGRGSNQPQHFGDGTRLSIL.

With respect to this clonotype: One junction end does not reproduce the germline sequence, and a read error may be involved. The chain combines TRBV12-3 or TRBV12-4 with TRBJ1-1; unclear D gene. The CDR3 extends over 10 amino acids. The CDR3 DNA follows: TGTGCCAGCAGCAATAATGAAGCATTCTTT. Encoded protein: CASSNNEAFF.

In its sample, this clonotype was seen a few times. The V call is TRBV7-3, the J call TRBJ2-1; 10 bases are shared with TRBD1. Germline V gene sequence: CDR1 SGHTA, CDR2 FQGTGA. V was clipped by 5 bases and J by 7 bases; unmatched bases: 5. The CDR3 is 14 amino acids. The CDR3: CASSRDRGRNEQFF. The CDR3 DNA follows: TGTGCCAGCAGCCGGGACAGGGGTCGGAATGAGCAGTTCTTC.

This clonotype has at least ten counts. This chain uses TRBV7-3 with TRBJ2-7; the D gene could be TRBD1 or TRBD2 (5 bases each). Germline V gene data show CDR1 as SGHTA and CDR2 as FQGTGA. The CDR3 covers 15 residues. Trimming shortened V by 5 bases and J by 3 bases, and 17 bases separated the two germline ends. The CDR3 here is CASSQTGTRSYEQYF. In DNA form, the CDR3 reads TGTGCCAGCAGCCAAACTGGGACCCGAAGCTACGAGCAGTACTTC.

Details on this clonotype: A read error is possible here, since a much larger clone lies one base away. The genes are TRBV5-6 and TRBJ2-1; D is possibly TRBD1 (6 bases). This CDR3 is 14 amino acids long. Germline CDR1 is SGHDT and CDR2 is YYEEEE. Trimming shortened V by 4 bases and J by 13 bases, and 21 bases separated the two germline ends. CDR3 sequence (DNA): TGTGCCAGCAGCCTACAGGGCGTAAGGGAGACCCAGTTCTTC. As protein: CASSLQGVRETQFF.

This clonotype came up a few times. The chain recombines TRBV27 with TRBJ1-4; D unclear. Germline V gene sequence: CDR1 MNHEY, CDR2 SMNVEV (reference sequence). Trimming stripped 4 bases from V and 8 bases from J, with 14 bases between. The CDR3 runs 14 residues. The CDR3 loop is CASSSILDGEKLFF. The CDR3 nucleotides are TGTGCCAGCAGTTCAATACTGGACGGGGAAAAACTGTTTTTT.

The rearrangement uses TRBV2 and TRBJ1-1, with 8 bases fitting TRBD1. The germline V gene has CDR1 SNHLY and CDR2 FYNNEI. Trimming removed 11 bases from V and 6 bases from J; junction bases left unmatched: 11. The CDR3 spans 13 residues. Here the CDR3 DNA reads TGTGCCTCAAGGACAGGGCGTTCGGCTGAAGCTTTCTTT. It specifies CASRTGRSAEAFF. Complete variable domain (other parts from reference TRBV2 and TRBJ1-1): EPEVTQTPSHQVTQMGQEVILRCVPISNHLYFYWYRQILGQKVEFLVSFYNNEISEKSEIFDDQFSVERPDGSNFTLKIRSTKLEDSAMYFCASRTGRSAEAFFGQGTRLTVV.

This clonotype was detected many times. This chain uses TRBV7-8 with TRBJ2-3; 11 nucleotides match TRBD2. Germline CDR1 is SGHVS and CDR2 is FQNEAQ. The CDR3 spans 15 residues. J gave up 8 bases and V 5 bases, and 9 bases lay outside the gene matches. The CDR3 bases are TGTGCCAGCAGCGGTAGCGGGGGGGCTATCGGTACGCAGTATTTT. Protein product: CASSGSGGAIGTQYF.